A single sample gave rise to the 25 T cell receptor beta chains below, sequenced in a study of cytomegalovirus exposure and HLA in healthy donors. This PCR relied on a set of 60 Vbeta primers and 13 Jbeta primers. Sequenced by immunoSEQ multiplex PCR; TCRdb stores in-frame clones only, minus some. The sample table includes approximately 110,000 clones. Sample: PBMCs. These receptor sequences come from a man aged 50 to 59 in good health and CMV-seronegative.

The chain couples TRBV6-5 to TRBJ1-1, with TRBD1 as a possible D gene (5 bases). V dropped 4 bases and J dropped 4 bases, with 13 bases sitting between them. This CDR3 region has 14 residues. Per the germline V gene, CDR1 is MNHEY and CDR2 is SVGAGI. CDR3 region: CASSFTRGLTEAFF. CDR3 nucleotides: TGTGCCAGCAGTTTTACGCGGGGCCTCACTGAAGCTTTCTTT.

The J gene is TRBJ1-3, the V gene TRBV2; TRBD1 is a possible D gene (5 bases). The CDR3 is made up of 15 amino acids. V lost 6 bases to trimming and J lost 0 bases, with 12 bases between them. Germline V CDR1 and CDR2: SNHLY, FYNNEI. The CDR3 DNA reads TGTGCCAGCAGGCTCCAGGGACTCTCTGGAAACACCATATATTTT. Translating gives CASRLQGLSGNTIYF.

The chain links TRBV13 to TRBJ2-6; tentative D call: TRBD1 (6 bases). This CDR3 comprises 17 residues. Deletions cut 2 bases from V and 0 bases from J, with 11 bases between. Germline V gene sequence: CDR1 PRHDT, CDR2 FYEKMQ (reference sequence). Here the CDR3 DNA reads TGTGCCAGCAGCTTACAGGGGCTCCGCTCTGGGGCCAACGTCCTGACTTTC. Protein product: CASSLQGLRSGANVLTF.

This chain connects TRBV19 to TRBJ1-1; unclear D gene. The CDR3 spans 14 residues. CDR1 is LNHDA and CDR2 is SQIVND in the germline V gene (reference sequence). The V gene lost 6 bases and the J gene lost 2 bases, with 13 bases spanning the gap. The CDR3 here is CASSPAARNTEAFF. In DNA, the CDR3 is TGTGCCAGTAGCCCGGCGGCGAGAAACACTGAAGCTTTCTTT.

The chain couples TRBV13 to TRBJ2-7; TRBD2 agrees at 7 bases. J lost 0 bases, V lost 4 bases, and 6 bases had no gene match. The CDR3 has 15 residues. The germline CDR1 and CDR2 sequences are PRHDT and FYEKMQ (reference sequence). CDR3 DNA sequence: TGTGCCAGCAGCTCACGCCGGGACTACTCCTACGAGCAGTACTTC. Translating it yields CASSSRRDYSYEQYF.

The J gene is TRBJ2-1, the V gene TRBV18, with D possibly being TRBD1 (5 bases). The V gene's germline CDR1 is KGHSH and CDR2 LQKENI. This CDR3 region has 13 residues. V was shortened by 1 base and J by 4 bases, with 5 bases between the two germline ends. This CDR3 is CASSPQGYNEQFF. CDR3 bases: TGTGCCAGCTCACCACAGGGGTACAATGAGCAGTTCTTC.

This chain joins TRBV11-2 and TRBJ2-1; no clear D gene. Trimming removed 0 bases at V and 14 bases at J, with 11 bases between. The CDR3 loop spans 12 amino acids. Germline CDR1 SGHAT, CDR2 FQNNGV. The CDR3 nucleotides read TGTGCCAGCAGCTTAGATCGTAGTGTGGAGTTCTTC. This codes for CASSLDRSVEFF.

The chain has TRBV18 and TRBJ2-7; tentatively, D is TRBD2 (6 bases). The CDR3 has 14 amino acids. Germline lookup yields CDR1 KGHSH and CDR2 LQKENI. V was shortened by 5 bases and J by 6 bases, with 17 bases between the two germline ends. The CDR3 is CASSSGLPAGEQYF. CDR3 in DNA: TGTGCCAGCTCATCGGGACTTCCAGCGGGCGAGCAGTACTTC.

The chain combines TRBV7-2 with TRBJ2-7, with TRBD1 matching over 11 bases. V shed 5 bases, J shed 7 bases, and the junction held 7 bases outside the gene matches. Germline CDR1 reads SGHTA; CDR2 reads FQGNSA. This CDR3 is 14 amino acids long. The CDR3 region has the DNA TGTGCCAGCAGCCAAGGACAGGGGGCACGGGAGCAGTACTTC. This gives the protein CASSQGQGAREQYF.

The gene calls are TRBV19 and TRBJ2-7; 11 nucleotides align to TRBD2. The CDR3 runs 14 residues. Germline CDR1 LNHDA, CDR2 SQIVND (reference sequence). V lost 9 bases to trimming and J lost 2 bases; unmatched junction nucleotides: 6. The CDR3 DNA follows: TGTGCCAGCTCTAGCGGGAGGAACACCTACGAGCAGTACTTC. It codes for CASSSGRNTYEQYF.

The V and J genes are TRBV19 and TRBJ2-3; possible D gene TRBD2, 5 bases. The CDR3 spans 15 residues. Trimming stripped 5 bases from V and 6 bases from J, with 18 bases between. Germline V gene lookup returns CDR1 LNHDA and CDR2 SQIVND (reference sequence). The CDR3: CASSQDQFGEDTQYF. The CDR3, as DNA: TGTGCCAGTAGTCAGGACCAGTTCGGGGAGGATACGCAGTATTTT.

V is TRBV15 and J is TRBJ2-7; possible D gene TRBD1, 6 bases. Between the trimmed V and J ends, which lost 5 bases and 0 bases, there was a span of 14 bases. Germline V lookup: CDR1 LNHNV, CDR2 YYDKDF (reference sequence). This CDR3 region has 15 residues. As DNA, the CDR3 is TGTGCCACCAGCGGGGGCGGCGAGAGCTCCTACGAGCAGTACTTC. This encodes CATSGGGESSYEQYF.

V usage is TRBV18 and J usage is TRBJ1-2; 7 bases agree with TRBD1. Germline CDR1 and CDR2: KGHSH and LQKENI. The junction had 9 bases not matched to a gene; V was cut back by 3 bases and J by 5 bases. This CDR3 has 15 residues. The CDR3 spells CASSPRGETGYGYTF. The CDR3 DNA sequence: TGTGCCAGCTCACCCCGTGGGGAGACAGGGTATGGCTACACCTTC.

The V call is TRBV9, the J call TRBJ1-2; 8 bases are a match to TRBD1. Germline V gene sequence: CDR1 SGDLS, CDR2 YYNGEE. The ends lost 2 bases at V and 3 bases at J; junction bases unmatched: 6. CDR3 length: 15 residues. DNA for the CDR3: TGTGCCAGCAGCGTCGGACAGGGACCTTACTATGGCTACACCTTC. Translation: CASSVGQGPYYGYTF.

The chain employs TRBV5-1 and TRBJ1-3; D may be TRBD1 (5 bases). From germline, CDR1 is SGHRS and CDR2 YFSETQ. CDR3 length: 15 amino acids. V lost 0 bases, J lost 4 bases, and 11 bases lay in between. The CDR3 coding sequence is TGCGCCAGCAGCTTGGATAGGCAGGGCGGAAACACCATATATTTT. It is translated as CASSLDRQGGNTIYF.

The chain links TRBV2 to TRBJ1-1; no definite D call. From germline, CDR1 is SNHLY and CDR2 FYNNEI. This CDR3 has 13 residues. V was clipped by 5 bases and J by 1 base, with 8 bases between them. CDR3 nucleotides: TGTGCCAGCAGTTTCCAGGAGAACACTGAAGCTTTCTTT. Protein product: CASSFQENTEAFF. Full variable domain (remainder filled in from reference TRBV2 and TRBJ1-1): EPEVTQTPSHQVTQMGQEVILRCVPISNHLYFYWYRQILGQKVEFLVSFYNNEISEKSEIFDDQFSVERPDGSNFTLKIRSTKLEDSAMYFCASSFQENTEAFFGQGTRLTVV.

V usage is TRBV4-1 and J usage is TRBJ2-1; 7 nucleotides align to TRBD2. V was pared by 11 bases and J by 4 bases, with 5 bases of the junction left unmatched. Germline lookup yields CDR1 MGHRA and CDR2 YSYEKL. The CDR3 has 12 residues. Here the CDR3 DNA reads TGCGCCGGGGGGGACGGATACAATGAGCAGTTCTTC. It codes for CAGGDGYNEQFF.

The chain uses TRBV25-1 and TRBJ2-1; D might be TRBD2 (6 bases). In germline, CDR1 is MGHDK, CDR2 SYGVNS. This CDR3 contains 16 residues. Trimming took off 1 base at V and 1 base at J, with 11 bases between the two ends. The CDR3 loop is CASSESRRGSYNEQFF. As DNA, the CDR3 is TGTGCCAGCAGTGAATCGCGGCGGGGTTCCTACAATGAGCAGTTCTTC.

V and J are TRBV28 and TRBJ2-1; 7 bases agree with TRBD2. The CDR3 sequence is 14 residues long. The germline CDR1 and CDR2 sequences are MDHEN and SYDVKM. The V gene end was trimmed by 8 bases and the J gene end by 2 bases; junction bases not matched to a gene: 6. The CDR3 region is CASLAERAYNEQFF. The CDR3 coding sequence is TGTGCCAGCCTAGCGGAGAGGGCCTACAATGAGCAGTTCTTC. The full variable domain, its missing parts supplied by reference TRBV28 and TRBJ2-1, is DVKVTQSSRYLVKRTGEKVFLECVQDMDHENMFWYRQDPGLGLRLIYFSYDVKMKEKGDIPEGYSVSREKKERFSLILESASTNQTSMYLCASLAERAYNEQFFGPGTRLTVL.

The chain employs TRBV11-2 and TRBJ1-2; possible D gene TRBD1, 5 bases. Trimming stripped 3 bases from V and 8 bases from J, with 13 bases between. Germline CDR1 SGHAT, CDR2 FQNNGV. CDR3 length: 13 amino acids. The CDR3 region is CASSFRDSRGYTF. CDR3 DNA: TGTGCCAGCAGCTTCCGGGACTCGAGGGGCTACACCTTC. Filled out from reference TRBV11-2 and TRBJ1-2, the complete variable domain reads EAGVAQSPRYKIIEKRQSVAFWCNPISGHATLYWYQQILGQGPKLLIQFQNNGVVDDSQLPKDRFSAERLKGVDSTLKIQPAKLEDSAVYLCASSFRDSRGYTFGSGTRLTVV.

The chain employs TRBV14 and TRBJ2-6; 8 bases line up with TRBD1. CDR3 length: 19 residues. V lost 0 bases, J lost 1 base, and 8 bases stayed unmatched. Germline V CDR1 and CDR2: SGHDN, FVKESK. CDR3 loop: CASSQEVWQGASGANVLTF. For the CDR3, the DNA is TGTGCCAGCAGCCAAGAAGTGTGGCAGGGGGCTTCTGGGGCCAACGTCCTGACTTTC.

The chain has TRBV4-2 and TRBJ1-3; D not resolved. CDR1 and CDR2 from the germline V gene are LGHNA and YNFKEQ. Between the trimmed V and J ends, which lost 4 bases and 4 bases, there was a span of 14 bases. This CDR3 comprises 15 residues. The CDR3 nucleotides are TGTGCCAGCAGCCCCCAAAATGTGGAGGGAAACACCATATATTTT. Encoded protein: CASSPQNVEGNTIYF.

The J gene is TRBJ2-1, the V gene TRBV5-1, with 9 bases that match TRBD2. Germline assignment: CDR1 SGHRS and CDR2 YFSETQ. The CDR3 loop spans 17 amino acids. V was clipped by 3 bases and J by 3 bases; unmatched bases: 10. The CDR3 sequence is CASSWGWVAGVYNEQFF. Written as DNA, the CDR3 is TGCGCCAGCAGCTGGGGGTGGGTAGCGGGAGTCTACAATGAGCAGTTCTTC. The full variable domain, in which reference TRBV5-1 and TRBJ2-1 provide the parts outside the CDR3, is KAGVTQTPRYLIKTRGQQVTLSCSPISGHRSVSWYQQTPGQGLQFLFEYFSETQRNKGNFPGRFSGRQFSNSRSEMNVSTLELGDSALYLCASSWGWVAGVYNEQFFGPGTRLTVL.

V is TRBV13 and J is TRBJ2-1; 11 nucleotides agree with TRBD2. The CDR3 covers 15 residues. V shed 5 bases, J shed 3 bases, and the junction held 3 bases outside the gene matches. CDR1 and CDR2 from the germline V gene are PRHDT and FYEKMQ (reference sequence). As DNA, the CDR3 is TGTGCCAGCAGCAGCACTAGCGGGGGCTACAATGAGCAGTTCTTC. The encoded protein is CASSSTSGGYNEQFF. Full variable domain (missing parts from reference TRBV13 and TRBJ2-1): AAGVIQSPRHLIKEKRETATLKCYPIPRHDTVYWYQQGPGQDPQFLISFYEKMQSDKGSIPDRFSAQQFSDYHSELNMSSLELGDSALYFCASSSTSGGYNEQFFGPGTRLTVL.

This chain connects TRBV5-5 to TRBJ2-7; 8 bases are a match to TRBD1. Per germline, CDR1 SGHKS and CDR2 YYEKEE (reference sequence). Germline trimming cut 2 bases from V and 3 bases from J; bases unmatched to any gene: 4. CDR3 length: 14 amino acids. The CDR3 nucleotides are TGTGCCAGCAGCTTCCAGGACAGGGTCTACGAGCAGTACTTC. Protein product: CASSFQDRVYEQYF.